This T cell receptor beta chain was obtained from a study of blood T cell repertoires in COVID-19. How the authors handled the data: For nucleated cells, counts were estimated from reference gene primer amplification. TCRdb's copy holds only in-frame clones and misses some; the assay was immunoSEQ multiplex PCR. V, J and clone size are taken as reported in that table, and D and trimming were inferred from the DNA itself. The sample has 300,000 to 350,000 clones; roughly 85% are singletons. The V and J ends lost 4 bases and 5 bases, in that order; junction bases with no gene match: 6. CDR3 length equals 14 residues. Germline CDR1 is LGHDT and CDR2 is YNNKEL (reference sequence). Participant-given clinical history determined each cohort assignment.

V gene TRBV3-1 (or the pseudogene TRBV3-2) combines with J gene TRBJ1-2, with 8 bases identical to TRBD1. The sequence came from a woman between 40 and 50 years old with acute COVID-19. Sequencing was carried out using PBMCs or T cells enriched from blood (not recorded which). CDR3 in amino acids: CASSPDRGLYGYTF. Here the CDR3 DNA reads TGTGCCAGCAGCCCTGACAGGGGACTTTATGGCTACACCTTC.